Listed below are T cell receptor beta chains from one sample, sequenced in a study of CD8+CD57+ T cells in acquired aplastic anemia. In TCRdb, the reads were re-called with MiXCR into one record per CDR3 protein. The sample has approximately 470,000 distinct CDR3 sequences, about a third seen once. The sample was sorted CD4+, CD8+, or CD8+CD57+ T cells (not recorded which) from PBMCs. The receptors derive from a human donor with aplastic anemia. CDR3s leave out the opening cysteine and the closing phenylalanine or tryptophan. Fields, in order: clone size, V gene, CDR3 protein. Not every row has a clone size; where given, it reads once, few, many or a size class.

clone size: NA; V gene: TRBV19; CDR3 protein: ASRDRPMNTEAF
clone size: NA; V gene: TRBV6-1; CDR3 protein: AIQFRGTDTQY
clone size: NA; V gene: TRBV19; CDR3 protein: ASQGRQTNQPQH
clone size: many; V gene: TRBV7-8; CDR3 protein: ASSYRTGTGVEAF
clone size: many; V gene: TRBV19; CDR3 protein: ASSVTGGKDQPQH
clone size: once; V gene: TRBV11-2; CDR3 protein: ASSGTSGGRHNEQF
clone size: many; V gene: TRBV19; CDR3 protein: ASRKTQNTEAF
clone size: NA; V gene: TRBV7-2; CDR3 protein: ASSLAAGTRGEQF
clone size: many; V gene: TRBV9; CDR3 protein: ASSVDAGQGAFGYT
clone size: NA; V gene: TRBV4-2; CDR3 protein: ASSQGASLTEAF
clone size: NA; V gene: TRBV30; CDR3 protein: AWTRDGPGYT
clone size: NA; V gene: TRBV2; CDR3 protein: ASSVSRASYEQY
clone size: many; V gene: TRBV15; CDR3 protein: ATSRGTANTEAF